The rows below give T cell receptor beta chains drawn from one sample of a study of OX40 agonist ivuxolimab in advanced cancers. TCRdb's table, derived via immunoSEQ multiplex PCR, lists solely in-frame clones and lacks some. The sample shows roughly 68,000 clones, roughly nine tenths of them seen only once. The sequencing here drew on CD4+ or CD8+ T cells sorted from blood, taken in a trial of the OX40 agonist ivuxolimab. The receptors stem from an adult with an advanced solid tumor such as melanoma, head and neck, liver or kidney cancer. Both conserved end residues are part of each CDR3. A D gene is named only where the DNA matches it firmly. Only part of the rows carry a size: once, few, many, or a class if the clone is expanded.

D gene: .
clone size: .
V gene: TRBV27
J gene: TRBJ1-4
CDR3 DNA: TGTGCCAGCAGGTCCGGGACCCGGGCGCAGGAAAAACTGTTTTTT
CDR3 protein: CASRSGTRAQEKLFF

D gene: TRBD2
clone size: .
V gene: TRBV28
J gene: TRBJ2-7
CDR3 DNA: TGTGCCAGCGGTAGCGGGGGTATCTACGAGCAGTACTTC
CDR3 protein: CASGSGGIYEQYF

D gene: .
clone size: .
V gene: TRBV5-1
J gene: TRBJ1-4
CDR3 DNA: TGCGCCAGCAGGAGGGGTACTAATGAAAAACTGTTTTTT
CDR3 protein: CASRRGTNEKLFF

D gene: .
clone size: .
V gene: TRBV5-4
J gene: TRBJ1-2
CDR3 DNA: TGTGCCAGCAGCTCTGGAGACTATGGCTACACCTTC
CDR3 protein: CASSSGDYGYTF

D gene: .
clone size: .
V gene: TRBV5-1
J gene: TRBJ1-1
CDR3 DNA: TGCGCCAGCAGCCCTGACAGTACGGGAGCTTTCTTT
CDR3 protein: CASSPDSTGAFF

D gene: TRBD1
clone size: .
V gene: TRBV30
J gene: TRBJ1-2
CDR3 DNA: TGTGCCTGGAGTTCCGCAGGGGGCACTGGCTACACCTTC
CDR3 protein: CAWSSAGGTGYTF

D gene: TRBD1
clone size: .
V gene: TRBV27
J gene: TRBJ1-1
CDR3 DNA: TGTGCCAGCAGTTTTACGGACAGGGCGAACACTGAAGCTTTCTTT
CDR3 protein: CASSFTDRANTEAFF

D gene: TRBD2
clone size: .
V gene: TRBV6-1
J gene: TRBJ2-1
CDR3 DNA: TGTGCCAGCGGACTAGCGGGAGTTGGCGAGCAGTTCTTC
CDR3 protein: CASGLAGVGEQFF

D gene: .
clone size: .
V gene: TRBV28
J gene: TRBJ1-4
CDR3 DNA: TGTGCCAGCAGTTTAACAGGGACGAAACTGTTTTTT
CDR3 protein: CASSLTGTKLFF

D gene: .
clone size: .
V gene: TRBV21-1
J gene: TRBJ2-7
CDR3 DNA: TGTGCCAGCAGCAAAGTGCAGGGTCCCTCCTACGAGCAGTACTTC
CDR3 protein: CASSKVQGPSYEQYF

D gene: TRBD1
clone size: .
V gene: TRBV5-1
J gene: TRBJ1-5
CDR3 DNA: TGCGCCAGCAGCTTCTCGGGACAGATCTCGTTCAATCAGCCCCAGCATTTT
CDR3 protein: CASSFSGQISFNQPQHF

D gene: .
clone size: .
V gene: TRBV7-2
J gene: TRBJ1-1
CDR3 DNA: TGTGCCAGCAGCTTAGGTTTGACAGGAGGTCTCACTGAAGCTTTCTTT
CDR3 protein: CASSLGLTGGLTEAFF

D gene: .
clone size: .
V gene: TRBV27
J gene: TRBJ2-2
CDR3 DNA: TGTGCCAGCAGCCCGGGTGGGGCCGGGGAGCTGTTTTTT
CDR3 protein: CASSPGGAGELFF

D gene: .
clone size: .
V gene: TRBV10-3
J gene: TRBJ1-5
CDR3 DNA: TGTGCCATCAGTGAGTCGGCCGGGCCCCAGCATTTT
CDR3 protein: CAISESAGPQHF

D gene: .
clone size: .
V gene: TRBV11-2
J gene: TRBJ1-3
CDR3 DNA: TGTGCCAGCAGCTTAACCACCGATGGAAACACCATATATTTT
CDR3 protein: CASSLTTDGNTIYF

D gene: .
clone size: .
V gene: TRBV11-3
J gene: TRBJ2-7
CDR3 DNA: TGTGCCAGCAGCCAACAGTACGAGCAGTACTTC
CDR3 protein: CASSQQYEQYF

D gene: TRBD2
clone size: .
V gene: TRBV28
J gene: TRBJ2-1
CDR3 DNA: TGTGCCAGCATTGCCGGAGTAGCGGGAGTATACAATGAGCAGTTCTTC
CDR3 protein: CASIAGVAGVYNEQFF

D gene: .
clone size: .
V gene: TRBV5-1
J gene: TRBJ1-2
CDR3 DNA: TGCGCCAGCAGCTTGGGAATGGAGCTTTTTTTAAACTATGGCTACACCTTC
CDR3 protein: CASSLGMELFLNYGYTF

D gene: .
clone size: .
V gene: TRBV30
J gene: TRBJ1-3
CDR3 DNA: TGTGCCTTCACTTCAGGGAATTCTGGAAACACCATATATTTT
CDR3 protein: CAFTSGNSGNTIYF

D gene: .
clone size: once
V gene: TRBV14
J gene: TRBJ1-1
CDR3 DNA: TGTGCCAGCAGCCATGCAGAGAACACTGAAGCTTTCTTT
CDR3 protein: CASSHAENTEAFF

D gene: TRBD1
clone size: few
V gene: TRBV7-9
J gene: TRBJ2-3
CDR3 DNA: TGTGCCAGCAGCCCCTGGACAGGGCAAGATACGCAGTATTTT
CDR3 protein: CASSPWTGQDTQYF

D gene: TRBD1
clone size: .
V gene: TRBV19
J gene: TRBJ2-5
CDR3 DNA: TGTGCCTCCCAGGACAGGGGGCTAGAGACCCAGTACTTC
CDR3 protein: CASQDRGLETQYF

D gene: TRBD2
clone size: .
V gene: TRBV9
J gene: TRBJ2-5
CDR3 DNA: TGTGCCAGCAGCCCCCTGGCTCTTGTAGGGACTAGCCGAGAGACCCAGTACTTC
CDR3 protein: CASSPLALVGTSRETQYF

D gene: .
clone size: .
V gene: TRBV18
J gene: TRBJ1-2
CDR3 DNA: TGTGCCAGCTCACCACTCAGAACTAACTATGGCTACACCTTC
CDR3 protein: CASSPLRTNYGYTF

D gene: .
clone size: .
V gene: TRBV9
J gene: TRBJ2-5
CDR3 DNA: TGTGCCAGCAGCGTAGACGGGGCAGAGACCCAGTACTTC
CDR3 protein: CASSVDGAETQYF

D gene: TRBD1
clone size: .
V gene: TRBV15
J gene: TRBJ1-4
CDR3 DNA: TGTGCCACCAGCAGAGATGGGACAGATAATGAAAAACTGTTTTTT
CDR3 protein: CATSRDGTDNEKLFF

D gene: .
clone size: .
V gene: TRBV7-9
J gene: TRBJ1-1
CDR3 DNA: TGTGCCAGCAGCTCTCGACAGAACACTGAAGCTTTCTTT
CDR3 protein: CASSSRQNTEAFF

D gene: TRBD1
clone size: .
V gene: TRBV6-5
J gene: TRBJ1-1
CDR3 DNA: TGTGCCAGCAAATCAGGGGGGGGAGCTTTCTTT
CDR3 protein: CASKSGGGAFF

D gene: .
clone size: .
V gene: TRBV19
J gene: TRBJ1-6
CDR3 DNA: TGTGCCAGTAGTATTAGGGTCGGAAATTCACCCCTCCACTTT
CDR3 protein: CASSIRVGNSPLHF

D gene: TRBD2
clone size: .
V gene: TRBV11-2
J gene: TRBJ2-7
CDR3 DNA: TGTGCCAGCAGCTTTAGTTATAGCGGGGACTACGAGCAGTACTTC
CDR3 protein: CASSFSYSGDYEQYF